A selection of T cell receptor beta chains follows, all from one sample in a study of radiotherapy plus CTLA-4 blockade in lung cancer. Some clones are missing from TCRdb's copy, which holds only in-frame ones; the method was immunoSEQ multiplex PCR. The repertoire holds around 40,000 clones, with under 80% as singletons. This specimen consisted of peripheral blood, obtained from a patient treated with radiotherapy plus ipilimumab. These TCRs come from a human donor with non-small cell lung cancer who had stable disease on radiotherapy plus ipilimumab. CDR3s include the opening cysteine and the closing phenylalanine or tryptophan. A D gene is named only where the DNA matches it firmly. Only part of the rows carry a size: once, few, many, or a class if the clone is expanded.

J: TRBJ2-3; V: TRBV18; size: few; D: TRBD2; DNA: TGTGCCAGCTCACCGAAGGGACTAGCGGGGGGCACAGATACGCAGTATTTT; CDR3: CASSPKGLAGGTDTQYF
J: TRBJ1-2; V: TRBV7-9; size: .; D: .; DNA: TGTGCCAGCAGCCCAACCACGGGAAACTATGGCTACACCTTC; CDR3: CASSPTTGNYGYTF
J: TRBJ2-5; V: TRBV4-1; size: .; D: TRBD2; DNA: TGCGCCAGCAGCCAAGATCCGGGACTAGCGGGGGGGAAGGGAGTGGAGACCCAGTACTTC; CDR3: CASSQDPGLAGGKGVETQYF
J: TRBJ2-7; V: TRBV5-8; size: .; D: .; DNA: TGTGCCAGCAGCTCCGGACAACCCCCCTACGAGCAGTACTTC; CDR3: CASSSGQPPYEQYF
J: TRBJ1-5; V: TRBV6-1; size: few; D: .; DNA: TGTGCCAGCAGTGAAGCGCAAATCGGTCAGCCCCAGCATTTT; CDR3: CASSEAQIGQPQHF
J: TRBJ2-5; V: TRBV5-4; size: .; D: TRBD2; DNA: TGTGCCAGCAGCACACCTTCGGGAGCGGGGGGACAAGAGACCCAGTACTTC; CDR3: CASSTPSGAGGQETQYF
J: TRBJ1-2; V: TRBV11-3; size: few; D: .; DNA: TGTGCCAGCAGCTTCATCCGGGGGGGTGGGGGTGCCTATGGCTACACCTTC; CDR3: CASSFIRGGGGAYGYTF
J: TRBJ2-7; V: TRBV29-1; size: few; D: .; DNA: TGCAGCGTTGTTCAGAGGGACTACGAGCAGTACTTC; CDR3: CSVVQRDYEQYF
J: TRBJ2-3; V: TRBV19; size: few; D: TRBD2; DNA: TGTGCCAGTAGTCCTGCGGGGGGCACAGATACGCAGTATTTT; CDR3: CASSPAGGTDTQYF
J: TRBJ2-1; V: TRBV7-3; size: .; D: TRBD1; DNA: TGTGCCAGCAGCAGAGGACAGGGGCGGGACGAGCAGTTCTTC; CDR3: CASSRGQGRDEQFF